The 25 T cell receptor beta chains below come from one sample, sequenced in a study of T cell responses to AZD1222 COVID-19 vaccine. This table comes from immunoSEQ multiplex PCR, and its TCRdb copy is limited to in-frame clones, with some not included. There are around 160,000 clones in the sample; approximately 94% occur only once, and about 0.6% lies in the top ten. The input for sequencing was peripheral blood, taken on day 0 of AZD1222 vaccination. Receptors originate from an adult in good health.

The chain recombines TRBV4-1 with TRBJ2-7, with 11 bases identical to TRBD2. Germline V gives CDR1 MGHRA, CDR2 YSYEKL. The CDR3 is 17 amino acids. V lost 1 base and J lost 1; bases outside the gene matches: 6. The DNA of the CDR3 is TGCGCCAGCAGCCAAGCCGCCACTAGCGGGAGTTCCTACGAGCAGTACTTC. Translating gives CASSQAATSGSSYEQYF.

The chain combines TRBV14 with TRBJ1-3; D is undetermined. The germline CDR1 and CDR2 sequences are SGHDN and FVKESK. Trimming took 4 bases from V and 0 from J, leaving 10 bases between them. The CDR3 length is 15 residues. In nucleotides, the CDR3 is TGTGCCAGCAGCCGCCTCGGGGACTCTGGAAACACCATATATTTT. Translated, it gives CASSRLGDSGNTIYF.

The chain combines TRBV6-4 with TRBJ1-1; D is unclear. This CDR3 spans 14 amino acids. The V gene's germline CDR1 is MRHNA and CDR2 SNTAGT. V shed 3 bases and J shed 4 bases, with 12 bases lying between them. The chain's CDR3 is CASSDGETGTEAFF. Here the CDR3 DNA reads TGTGCCAGCAGTGATGGGGAAACGGGCACTGAAGCTTTCTTT.

The chain links TRBV19 to TRBJ1-2; 7 bases map to TRBD1. Trimming removed 7 bases from V and 8 bases from J; junction bases left unmatched: 7. Germline V gene data show CDR1 as LNHDA and CDR2 as SQIVND (reference sequence). The CDR3 has 12 amino acids. The CDR3 DNA reads TGTGCCAGTACCCCCTCAGGGGGAGGCTACACCTTC. It encodes CASTPSGGGYTF.

The chain carries TRBV9 and TRBJ1-2; D uncertain. Germline lookup yields CDR1 SGDLS and CDR2 YYNGEE. The V end was cut by 0 bases, the J end by 7 bases, with 19 bases between. The CDR3 runs 16 residues. The CDR3 here is CASSVGNGPAVFGYTF. In DNA, the CDR3 is TGTGCCAGCAGCGTAGGTAATGGGCCAGCGGTGTTTGGCTACACCTTC.

This clone is a singleton in its sample. CDR3 bases: TGTGCCAGCAGCTATGACAGGACGTATGGCTACACCTTC. It specifies CASSYDRTYGYTF. The rearrangement links TRBV12-3 or TRBV12-4 to TRBJ1-2; D is perhaps TRBD1 (6 bases). V was pared by 6 bases and J by 5 bases, with 13 bases between. The CDR3 extends over 13 amino acids.

This chain uses TRBV14 with TRBJ1-1, with D uncertain. This CDR3 is built from 14 residues. V was pared by 3 bases and J by 1 base, with 9 bases between. CDR1 and CDR2 from the germline V gene are SGHDN and FVKESK. CDR3 DNA sequence: TGTGCCAGCAGCCAGTATATCGGGAACACTGAAGCTTTCTTT. Protein product: CASSQYIGNTEAFF.

The chain is built from TRBV15 and TRBJ2-7; 7 bases line up with TRBD2. Germline lookup yields CDR1 LNHNV and CDR2 YYDKDF (reference sequence). This CDR3 is 15 amino acids long. J gave up 3 bases and V 3 bases, and 8 bases lay outside the gene matches. In DNA, the CDR3 is TGTGCCACCAGCAGGAATAGCGGGCCTTTCTACGAGCAGTACTTC. Protein sequence: CATSRNSGPFYEQYF. The entire variable domain, with the rest obtained from reference TRBV15 and TRBJ2-7, is as follows: DAMVIQNPRYQVTQFGKPVTLSCSQTLNHNVMYWYQQKSSQAPKLLFHYYDKDFNNEADTPDNFQSRRPNTSFCFLDIRSPGLGDTAMYLCATSRNSGPFYEQYFGPGTRLTVT.

The chain uses TRBV7-9 and TRBJ1-1; D gene ambiguous. This CDR3 is 12 amino acids long. Germline assignment: CDR1 SEHNR and CDR2 FQNEAQ (reference sequence). V shed 1 base and J shed 3 bases, with 3 bases lying between them. The CDR3 DNA follows: TGTGCCAGCAGCTTAGTGGACACTGAAGCTTTCTTT. This encodes CASSLVDTEAFF.

V gene TRBV6-1 combines with J gene TRBJ2-7; the D gene is possibly TRBD2 (6 bases). This CDR3 is 13 amino acids long. V lost 0 bases to trimming and J lost 11 bases, with 14 bases between them. Germline CDR1 MNHNS, CDR2 SASEGT. As DNA, the CDR3 is TGTGCCAGCAGTGAAGCGCGGGGCGACCCGAAGTACTTC. Translated, it gives CASSEARGDPKYF.

The chain employs TRBV6-1 and TRBJ1-5; D gene uncertain. Trimming stripped 2 bases from V and 6 bases from J, with 11 bases between. There are 14 residues in the CDR3. Per germline, CDR1 MNHNS and CDR2 SASEGT. This chain's CDR3 is CASSETSRLQPQHF. The CDR3 coding sequence is TGTGCCAGCAGTGAAACATCGAGGCTTCAGCCCCAGCATTTT.

This chain links TRBV28 with TRBJ2-3; possibly TRBD2 for D (5 bases). This CDR3 is 15 amino acids long. Germline assignment: CDR1 MDHEN and CDR2 SYDVKM. V was clipped by 4 bases and J by 1 base, with 12 bases between them. The CDR3 DNA reads TGTGCCAGCAGTTCTGTGCCCGGGGGCACAGATACGCAGTATTTT. Its translation: CASSSVPGGTDTQYF.

This clone was observed once. The chain uses TRBV7-9 and TRBJ2-5, with 7 positions matching TRBD2. This CDR3 has 13 amino acids. V gave up 8 bases and J gave up 0 bases; unmatched junction bases: 3. Germline V gene sequence: CDR1 SEHNR, CDR2 FQNEAQ (reference sequence). Here the CDR3 DNA reads TGTGCCAGCTCCGGGAGGTACCAAGAGACCCAGTACTTC. Its protein is CASSGRYQETQYF.

The chain recombines TRBV5-1 with TRBJ2-1, with D uncertain. The CDR3 length is 13 residues. V shed 0 bases and J shed 9 bases, with 10 bases lying between them. Germline lookup yields CDR1 SGHRS and CDR2 YFSETQ. CDR3 sequence reads: CASSLAAGVEQFF. Here the CDR3 DNA reads TGCGCCAGCAGCTTGGCCGCTGGCGTTGAGCAGTTCTTC.

The CDR3 region is CASSYSTTGTAYEQYF. CDR3 nucleotide sequence: TGTGCCAGCAGTTACTCCACTACCGGGACGGCCTACGAGCAGTACTTC. This chain uses TRBV6-5 with TRBJ2-7; D tentatively fits TRBD1 or TRBD2 (5 bases each). This CDR3 is 16 amino acids long. Germline V CDR1 and CDR2: MNHEY, SVGAGI. V gave up 0 bases and J gave up 2 bases, with 14 bases separating them.

This chain connects TRBV19 to TRBJ1-1; no firm D call. The CDR3 covers 13 residues. The germline V gene has CDR1 LNHDA and CDR2 SQIVND (reference sequence). Trimming took off 0 bases at V and 6 bases at J, with 8 bases between the two ends. The CDR3 region is CASSIDSAAEAFF. DNA of the CDR3: TGTGCCAGTAGTATAGATTCTGCGGCTGAAGCTTTCTTT.

This clone showed up just once. V is TRBV3-1 (or the pseudogene TRBV3-2) and J is TRBJ2-3; TRBD2 matches at 11 bases. Germline trimming cut 10 bases from V and 2 bases from J; bases unmatched to any gene: 17. CDR1 and CDR2 (germline): LGHDT, YNNKEL (reference sequence). CDR3 size: 18 residues. The CDR3 sequence is CATGGLTSGNTATDTQYF. In nucleotides, the CDR3 is TGTGCCACAGGGGGACTGACTAGCGGGAACACCGCCACAGATACGCAGTATTTT.

This sequence joins TRBV27 and TRBJ2-1; TRBD2 matches 14 bases. The CDR3 covers 16 residues. V trimming: 4 bases; J trimming: 8 bases; junction bases outside the gene matches: 7. Germline CDR1 is MNHEY and CDR2 is SMNVEV (reference sequence). CDR3 in DNA: TGTGCCAGCAGTTCGCCCGGGACTAGCGGGAGTGATGAGCAGTTCTTC. Encoded protein: CASSSPGTSGSDEQFF.

This chain uses TRBV30 with TRBJ2-1; 7 nucleotides align to TRBD2. This CDR3 has 14 amino acids. Germline V gives CDR1 GTSNPN, CDR2 SVGIG (reference sequence). With 0 bases clipped from V and 9 bases from J, the junction kept 8 bases outside the gene matches. CDR3 coding DNA: TGTGCCTGGAGTGTAAAGTACGGGAGGTCTGAGCAGTTCTTC. Protein product: CAWSVKYGRSEQFF.

The chain is built from TRBV19 and TRBJ2-2; D may be TRBD1 (6 bases). CDR3 size: 13 residues. With 6 bases removed from V and 6 bases from J, the gap between germline ends came to 11 bases. Germline CDR1 LNHDA, CDR2 SQIVND (reference sequence). The DNA for the CDR3 is TGTGCCAGTAGGTCAGGGGCTCCCGGGGAGCTGTTTTTT. Amino acids: CASRSGAPGELFF.

With respect to this clone: Other nucleotide sequences from this sample produce the same CDR3. This chain connects TRBV9 to TRBJ2-3; TRBD2 agrees at 9 bases. Per the germline V gene, CDR1 is SGDLS and CDR2 is YYNGEE. After removal of 2 bases from V and 5 bases from J, the junction contained 6 bases not matched to a gene. There are 15 residues in the CDR3. The CDR3 is CASSVGGRAGDTQYF. DNA of the CDR3: TGTGCCAGCAGCGTGGGCGGGAGGGCCGGAGATACGCAGTATTTT.

This clone was counted a few times. The chain employs TRBV4-1 and TRBJ2-3; 8 bases line up with TRBD2. CDR3 length equals 17 residues. CDR1 and CDR2 (germline): MGHRA, YSYEKL. J lost 0 bases, V lost 1 base, and 6 bases had no gene match. In nucleotides, the CDR3 is TGCGCCAGCAGCCAAGGGCGGAGCGGGAGTAGCACAGATACGCAGTATTTT. Protein sequence: CASSQGRSGSSTDTQYF.

This sequence joins TRBV5-4 and TRBJ1-1; 7 bases match TRBD1. There are 16 residues in the CDR3. Losses at the gene ends were 6 bases for V and 7 bases for J; bases not matched to a gene: 18. CDR1 is SGHNT, CDR2 YYREEE, per germline (reference sequence). CDR3 residues: CASTPGGGGGRVEAFF. The CDR3 region has the DNA TGTGCCAGCACACCTGGGGGTGGAGGGGGCCGCGTTGAAGCTTTCTTT.

The rearrangement uses TRBV3-1 (or the pseudogene TRBV3-2) and TRBJ2-2, with D tentatively TRBD1 (6 bases). The germline V gene encodes CDR1 LGHDT and CDR2 YNNKEL (reference sequence). V lost 4 bases and J lost 4, with 13 bases in between. CDR3 length: 15 residues. CDR3 DNA: TGTGCCAGCAGCCGAGTAATACAGGGCACCGGGGAGCTGTTTTTT. It yields the protein CASSRVIQGTGELFF.

The V gene is TRBV5-1, the J gene TRBJ1-4; D is undetermined. This CDR3 has 15 residues. Trimming left V 4 bases short and J 0 bases short, with 10 bases between. Germline loops: CDR1 SGHRS, CDR2 YFSETQ. The CDR3 is CASSEGRATNEKLFF. In DNA, the CDR3 is TGCGCCAGCAGCGAAGGACGGGCAACTAATGAAAAACTGTTTTTT.